These T cell receptor beta chains were read from a single sample in a study of cytomegalovirus exposure and HLA in healthy donors. Assay: immunoSEQ multiplex PCR; the TCRdb copy retains only in-frame clones and omits some. The table lists around 140,000 clones, more than 55% of them singletons. Sequenced input: PBMCs. The receptors were sampled from a woman aged 60-70 years in good health and CMV-seronegative. Each CDR3 is given with its conserved first and last residue. The D gene is left open where the match is weak. Not all rows give a size; the values are once, few, many and, for expanded clones, a class.

V gene	D gene	clone size	J gene	CDR3 protein	CDR3 DNA
TRBV11-3	.	few	TRBJ2-5	CASGKGETQYF	TGTGCCAGCGGTAAGGGGGAGACCCAGTACTTC
TRBV5-1	TRBD1	few	TRBJ2-3	CASSLQGEGDTQYF	TGCGCCAGCAGCTTACAGGGGGAAGGAGATACGCAGTATTTT
TRBV9	TRBD2	.	TRBJ2-2	CASSESGAGELFF	TGTGCCAGCAGCGAGAGCGGGGCCGGGGAGCTGTTTTTT
TRBV5-1	TRBD1	.	TRBJ2-5	CASRIGGQVQETQYF	TGCGCCAGCAGGATAGGGGGACAGGTACAAGAGACCCAGTACTTC
TRBV19	.	.	TRBJ1-4	CASSIGGINEKLFF	TGTGCCAGTAGTATAGGAGGGATTAATGAAAAACTGTTTTTT
TRBV5-1	.	.	TRBJ2-7	CASSLARDYEQYF	TGCGCCAGCAGCTTGGCGAGAGACTACGAGCAGTACTTC
TRBV27	TRBD1	.	TRBJ1-4	CASSWVRGTGGNEKLFF	TGTGCCAGCAGTTGGGTCCGGGGGACAGGGGGGAATGAAAAACTGTTTTTT
TRBV7-9	TRBD1	once	TRBJ2-7	CASSLGVDRASSYEQYF	TGTGCCAGCAGCTTAGGCGTGGACAGGGCAAGCTCCTACGAGCAGTACTTC
TRBV5-5	.	.	TRBJ1-2	CASAVNYGYTF	TGTGCCAGCGCGGTTAACTATGGCTACACCTTC
TRBV7-2	.	.	TRBJ2-1	CASSLAVSSYNEQFF	TGTGCCAGCAGCTTAGCGGTCAGTTCCTACAATGAGCAGTTCTTC